The TCR beta chain described here comes from a study of blood T cell repertoires in COVID-19. TCRdb's copy holds only in-frame clones and misses some; the assay was immunoSEQ multiplex PCR. The data contain 200,000 to 250,000 clones, roughly 86% of them seen just once; the ten biggest clones take up more than 2.5%. The specimen sequenced was peripheral blood. The receptor comes from a woman aged 30 to 39 who had recovered from COVID-19.

DNA of the CDR3: TGTGCCAGCAGCCTCCACACTGAAGCTTTCTTT. This gives the protein CASSLHTEAFF. The rearrangement joins TRBV7-9 to TRBJ1-1; D not certain. The V end lost 5 bases, the J end lost 3 bases, and 4 bases lay between the germline ends. The germline V gene has CDR1 SEHNR and CDR2 FQNEAQ (reference sequence). The CDR3 contains 11 residues.